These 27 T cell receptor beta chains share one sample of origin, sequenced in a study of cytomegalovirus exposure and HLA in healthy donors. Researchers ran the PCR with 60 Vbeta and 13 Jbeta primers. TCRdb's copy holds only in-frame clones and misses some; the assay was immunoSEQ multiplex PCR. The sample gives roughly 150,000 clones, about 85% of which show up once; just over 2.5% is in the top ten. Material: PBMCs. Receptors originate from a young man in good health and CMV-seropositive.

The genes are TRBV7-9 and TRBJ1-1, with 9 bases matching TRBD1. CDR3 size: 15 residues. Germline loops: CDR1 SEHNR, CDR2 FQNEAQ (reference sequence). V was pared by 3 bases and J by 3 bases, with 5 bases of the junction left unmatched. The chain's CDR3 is CASSFGGTGYTEAFF. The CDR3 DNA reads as TGTGCCAGCAGCTTTGGGGGGACAGGGTACACTGAAGCTTTCTTT.

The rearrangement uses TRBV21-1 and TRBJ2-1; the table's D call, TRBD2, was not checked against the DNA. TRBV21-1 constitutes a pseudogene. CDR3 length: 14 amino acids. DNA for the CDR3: TGTGCCATCCCGGGGGTTAGCTCCTACAATGAGCAGTTCTTC. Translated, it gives CAIPGVSSYNEQFF.

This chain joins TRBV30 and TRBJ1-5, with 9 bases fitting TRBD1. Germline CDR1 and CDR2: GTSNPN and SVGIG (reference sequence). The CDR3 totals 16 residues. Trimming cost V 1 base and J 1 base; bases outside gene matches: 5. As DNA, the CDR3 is TGTGCCTGGAGTGGACTACAGGGGGCGAGCAATCAGCCCCAGCATTTT. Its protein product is CAWSGLQGASNQPQHF.

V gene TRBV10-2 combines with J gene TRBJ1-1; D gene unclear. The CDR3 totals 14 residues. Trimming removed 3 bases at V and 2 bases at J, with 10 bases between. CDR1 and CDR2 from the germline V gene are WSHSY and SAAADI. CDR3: CASSESRINTEAFF. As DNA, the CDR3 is TGCGCCAGCAGTGAATCCCGTATTAACACTGAAGCTTTCTTT.

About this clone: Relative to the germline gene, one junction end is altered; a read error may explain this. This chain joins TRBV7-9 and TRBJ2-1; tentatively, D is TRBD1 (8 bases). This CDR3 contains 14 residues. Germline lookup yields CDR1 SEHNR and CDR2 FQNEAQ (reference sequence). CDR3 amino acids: CSSSFQGAGDEQFF. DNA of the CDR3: TGTTCCAGCAGCTTTCAGGGGGCGGGAGATGAGCAGTTCTTC.

As DNA, the CDR3 is TGCGCCAGCAGCCAAGACTGGCAGCAAGAGACCCAGTACTTC. Protein product: CASSQDWQQETQYF. The chain couples TRBV4-3 to TRBJ2-5; D is unclear. CDR1 and CDR2 from the germline V gene are LGHNA and YSLEER. The CDR3 is made up of 14 amino acids. V was cut by 0 bases and J by 2 bases, with 7 bases left in between.

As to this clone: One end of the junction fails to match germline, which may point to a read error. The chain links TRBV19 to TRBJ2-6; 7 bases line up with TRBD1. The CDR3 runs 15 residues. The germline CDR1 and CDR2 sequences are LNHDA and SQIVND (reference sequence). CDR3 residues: CASSTQGTGADVLTF. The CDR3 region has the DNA TGTGCCAGTAGTACTCAGGGTACAGGGGCCGACGTCCTGACTTTC.

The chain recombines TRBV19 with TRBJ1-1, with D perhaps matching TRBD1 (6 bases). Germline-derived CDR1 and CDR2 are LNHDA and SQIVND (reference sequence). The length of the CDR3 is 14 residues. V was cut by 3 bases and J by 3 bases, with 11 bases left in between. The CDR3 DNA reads TGTGCCAGTAGTATGCGGGGGGCGTACACTGAAGCTTTCTTT. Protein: CASSMRGAYTEAFF.

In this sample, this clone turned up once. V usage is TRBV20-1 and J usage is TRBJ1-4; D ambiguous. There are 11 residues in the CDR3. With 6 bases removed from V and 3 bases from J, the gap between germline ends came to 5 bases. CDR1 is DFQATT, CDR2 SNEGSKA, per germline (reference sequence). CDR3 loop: CSARPNEKLFF. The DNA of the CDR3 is TGCAGTGCGCGCCCTAATGAAAAACTGTTTTTT.

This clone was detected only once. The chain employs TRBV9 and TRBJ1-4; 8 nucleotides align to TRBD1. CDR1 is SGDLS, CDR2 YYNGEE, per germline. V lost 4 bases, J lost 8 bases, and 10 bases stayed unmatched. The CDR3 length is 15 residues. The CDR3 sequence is CASSRRQGLNEKLFF. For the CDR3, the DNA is TGTGCCAGCAGCAGAAGACAGGGGCTAAACGAAAAACTGTTTTTT.

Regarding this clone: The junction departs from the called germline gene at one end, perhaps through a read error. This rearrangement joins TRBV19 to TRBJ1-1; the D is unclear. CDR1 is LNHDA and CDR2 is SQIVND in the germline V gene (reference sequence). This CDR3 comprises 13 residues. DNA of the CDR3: TGTGCCAGTAGTTCTACAAGGAGACCCTTGCTTGCCTTT. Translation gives CASSSTRRPLLAF.

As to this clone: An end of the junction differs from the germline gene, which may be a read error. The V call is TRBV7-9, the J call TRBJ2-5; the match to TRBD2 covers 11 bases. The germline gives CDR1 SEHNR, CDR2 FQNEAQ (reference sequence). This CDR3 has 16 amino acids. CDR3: CSSSLGLAGGPETQYF. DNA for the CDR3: TGTTCCAGCAGCTTAGGGTTAGCGGGAGGGCCAGAGACCCAGTACTTC.

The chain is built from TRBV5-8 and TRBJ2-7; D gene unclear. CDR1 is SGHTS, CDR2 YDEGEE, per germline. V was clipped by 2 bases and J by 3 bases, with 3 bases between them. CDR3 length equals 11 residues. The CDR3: CASSFLYEQYF. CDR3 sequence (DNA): TGTGCCAGCAGCTTTCTCTACGAGCAGTACTTC.

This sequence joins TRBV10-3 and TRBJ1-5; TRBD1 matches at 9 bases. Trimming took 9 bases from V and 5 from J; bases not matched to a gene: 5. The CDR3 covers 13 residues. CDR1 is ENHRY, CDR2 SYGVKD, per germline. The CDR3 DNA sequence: TGTGCCATGACAGGGGGAGAAGATCAGCCCCAGCATTTT. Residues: CAMTGGEDQPQHF.

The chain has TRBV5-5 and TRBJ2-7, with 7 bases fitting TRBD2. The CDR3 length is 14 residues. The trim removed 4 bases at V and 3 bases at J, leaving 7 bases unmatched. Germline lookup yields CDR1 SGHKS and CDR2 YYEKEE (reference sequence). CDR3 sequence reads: CASSMSGRIYEQYV. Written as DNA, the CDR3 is TGTGCCAGCAGCATGTCCGGGAGGATCTACGAGCAGTACGTC.

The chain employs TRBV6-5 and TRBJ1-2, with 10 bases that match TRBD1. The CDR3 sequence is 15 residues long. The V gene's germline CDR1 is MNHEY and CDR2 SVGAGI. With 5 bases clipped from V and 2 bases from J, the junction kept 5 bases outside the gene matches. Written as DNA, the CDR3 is TGTGCCAGCAGTCCCGGGACAGGGGTAAACTATGGCTACACCTTC. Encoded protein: CASSPGTGVNYGYTF.

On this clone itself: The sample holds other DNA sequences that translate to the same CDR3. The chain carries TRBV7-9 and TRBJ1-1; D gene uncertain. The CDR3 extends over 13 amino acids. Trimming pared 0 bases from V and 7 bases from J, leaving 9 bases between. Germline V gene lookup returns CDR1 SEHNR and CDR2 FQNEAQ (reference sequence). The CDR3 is CASSLAAAVEAFF. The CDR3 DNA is TGTGCCAGCAGCTTAGCGGCGGCAGTTGAAGCTTTCTTT.

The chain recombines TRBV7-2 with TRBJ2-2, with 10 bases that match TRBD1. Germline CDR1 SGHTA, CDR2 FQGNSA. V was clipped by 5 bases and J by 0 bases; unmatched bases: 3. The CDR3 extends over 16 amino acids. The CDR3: CASSRQGAPNTGELFF. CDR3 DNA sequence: TGTGCCAGCAGCCGACAGGGGGCCCCGAACACCGGGGAGCTGTTTTTT.

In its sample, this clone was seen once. The CDR3 DNA is TGTGCCAGCAGCCTATTCTCCAGAGCGGGACCACAAGAGACCCAGTACTTC. It yields the protein CASSLFSRAGPQETQYF. The chain carries TRBV27 and TRBJ2-5; 7 bases map to TRBD2. CDR3 length equals 17 residues. With 6 bases clipped from V and 2 bases from J, the junction kept 15 bases outside the gene matches. Per germline, CDR1 MNHEY and CDR2 SMNVEV (reference sequence).

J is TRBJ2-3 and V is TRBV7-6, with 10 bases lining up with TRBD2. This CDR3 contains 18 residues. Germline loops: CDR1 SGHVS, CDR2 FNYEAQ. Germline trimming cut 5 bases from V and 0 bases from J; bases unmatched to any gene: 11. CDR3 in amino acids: CASSRLPPTSGSTDTQYF. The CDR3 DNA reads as TGTGCCAGCAGCCGACTGCCCCCGACTAGCGGGAGCACAGATACGCAGTATTTT.

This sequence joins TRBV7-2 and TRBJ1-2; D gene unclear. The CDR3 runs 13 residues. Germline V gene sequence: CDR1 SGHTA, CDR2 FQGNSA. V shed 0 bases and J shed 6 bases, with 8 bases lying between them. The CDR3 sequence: CASSLAQVDGYTF. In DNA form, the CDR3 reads TGTGCCAGCAGCTTAGCTCAGGTTGATGGCTACACCTTC.

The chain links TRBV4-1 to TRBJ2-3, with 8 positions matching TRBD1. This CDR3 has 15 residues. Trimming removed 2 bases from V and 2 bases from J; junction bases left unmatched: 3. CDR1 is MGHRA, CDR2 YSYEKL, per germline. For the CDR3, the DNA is TGCGCCAGCAGCCAATCGGACAGGGACACAGATACGCAGTATTTT. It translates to CASSQSDRDTDTQYF.

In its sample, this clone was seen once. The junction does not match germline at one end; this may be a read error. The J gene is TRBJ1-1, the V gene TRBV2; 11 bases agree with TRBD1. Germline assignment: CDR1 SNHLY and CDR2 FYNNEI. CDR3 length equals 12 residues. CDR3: CASLRDRGFQAF. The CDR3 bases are TGTGCCAGCCTCCGGGACAGGGGGTTTCAAGCCTTT.

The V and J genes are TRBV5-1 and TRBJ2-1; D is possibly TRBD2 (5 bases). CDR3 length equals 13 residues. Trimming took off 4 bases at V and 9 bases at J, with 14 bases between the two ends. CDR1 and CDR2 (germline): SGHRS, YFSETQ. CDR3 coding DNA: TGCGCCAGCAGCAAAGGCCCGGGGAGTGAGCAGTTCTTC. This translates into CASSKGPGSEQFF.

CDR3 region: CASSQPEGPMGRNIQYF. The CDR3 coding sequence is TGTGCCAGCAGCCAACCGGAGGGGCCGATGGGGAGGAACATTCAGTACTTC. The rearrangement uses TRBV14 and TRBJ2-4; a possible D gene is TRBD2 (6 bases). Germline V gene sequence: CDR1 SGHDN, CDR2 FVKESK. This CDR3 spans 17 amino acids. With 2 bases removed from V and 7 bases from J, the gap between germline ends came to 21 bases.

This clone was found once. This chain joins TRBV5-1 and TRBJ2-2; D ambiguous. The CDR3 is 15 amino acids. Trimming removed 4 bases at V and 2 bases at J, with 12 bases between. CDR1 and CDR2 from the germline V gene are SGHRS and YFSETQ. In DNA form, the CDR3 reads TGCGCCAGCAGCCTCGACTGGGTAAACACCGGGGAGCTGTTTTTT. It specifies CASSLDWVNTGELFF. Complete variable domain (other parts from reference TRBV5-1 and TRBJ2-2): KAGVTQTPRYLIKTRGQQVTLSCSPISGHRSVSWYQQTPGQGLQFLFEYFSETQRNKGNFPGRFSGRQFSNSRSEMNVSTLELGDSALYLCASSLDWVNTGELFFGEGSRLTVL.

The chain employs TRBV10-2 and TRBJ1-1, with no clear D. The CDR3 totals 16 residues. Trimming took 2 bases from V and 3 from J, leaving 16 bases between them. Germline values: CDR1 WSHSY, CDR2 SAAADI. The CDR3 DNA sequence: TGCGCCAGCAGTGAGATTCGAGGGCAGAGGGACACTGAAGCTTTCTTT. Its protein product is CASSEIRGQRDTEAFF.